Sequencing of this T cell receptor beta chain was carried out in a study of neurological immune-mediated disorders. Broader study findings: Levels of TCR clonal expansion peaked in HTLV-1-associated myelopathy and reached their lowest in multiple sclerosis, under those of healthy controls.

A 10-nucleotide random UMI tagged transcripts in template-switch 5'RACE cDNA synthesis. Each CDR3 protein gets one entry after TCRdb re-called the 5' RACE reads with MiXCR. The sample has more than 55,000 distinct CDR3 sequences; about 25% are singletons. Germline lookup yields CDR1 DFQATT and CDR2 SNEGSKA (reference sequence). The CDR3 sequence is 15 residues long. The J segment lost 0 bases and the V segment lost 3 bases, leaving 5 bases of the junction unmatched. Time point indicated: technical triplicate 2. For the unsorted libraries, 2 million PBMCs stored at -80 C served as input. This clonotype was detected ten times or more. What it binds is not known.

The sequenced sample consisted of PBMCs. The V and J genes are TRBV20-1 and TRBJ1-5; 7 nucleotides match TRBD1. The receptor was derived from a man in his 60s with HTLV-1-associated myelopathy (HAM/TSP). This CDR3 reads CSARLGQDSNQPQHF. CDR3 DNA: TGCAGTGCTAGGTTAGGACAGGATAGCAATCAGCCCCAGCATTTT.